This T cell receptor (beta chain) was retrieved from a study of shared clonotypes between healthy human individuals. Several immunoSEQ plates received, in even portions, the genomic DNA of each subset. Measured with immunoSEQ multiplex PCR; TCRdb has only the in-frame clones, and not every one. The repertoire includes approximately 2.4 million clones, more than 90% of them detected once, and roughly 0.13% sits in the top ten. The split of CD4+ cells yielded CD45RA+ naive and CD45RA-negative memory subsets. Specimen: naive CD4+ T cells sorted from blood. Subset defined: CD45RA+ positively selected. The clonotype comes from a man aged 18-30 years in good health.

CDR3 bases: TGTGCCAGCAGTCAAACAGGCCATGTGGGGGATACGCAGTATTTT. As protein: CASSQTGHVGDTQYF. The chain employs TRBV5-6 and TRBJ2-3, with D possibly matching TRBD1 (5 bases). This CDR3 region has 15 residues. CDR1 is SGHDT, CDR2 YYEEEE, per germline. The V and J ends lost 5 bases and 6 bases respectively, with 19 bases between them. The full variable domain, with the rest looked up from reference TRBV5-6 and TRBJ2-3, is DAGVTQSPTHLIKTRGQQVTLRCSPKSGHDTVSWYQQALGQGPQFIFQYYEEEERQRGNFPDRFSGHQFPNYSSELNVNALLLGDSALYLCASSQTGHVGDTQYFGPGTRLTVL.